This TCR beta chain is from a study of blood T cell repertoires in COVID-19. This clone came up once. Sequenced by immunoSEQ multiplex PCR; TCRdb stores in-frame clones only, minus some. The sample consists of 200,000 to 250,000 clones, roughly four fifths of them appearing once. V was pared by 0 bases and J by 3 bases, with 11 bases between. Germline V gene data show CDR1 as SGHAT and CDR2 as FQNNGV. This CDR3 has 15 residues. The rearrangement links TRBV11-2 to TRBJ1-1; D may be TRBD1 (5 bases). This clonotype was obtained from a woman in her forties with acute or convalescent COVID-19. The sequencing sample was made of peripheral blood. The CDR3 bases are TGTGCCAGCAGCTTAGAGCAGGGTCTCCACACTGAAGCTTTCTTT. Translating gives CASSLEQGLHTEAFF.